The subject of this entry is one T cell receptor beta chain. This sample was taken from a study of blood T cell repertoires in COVID-19. Study-level background: The samples span acute and convalescent COVID-19 from the United States, Italy and Spain.

Per germline, CDR1 MDHEN and CDR2 SYDVKM. Trimming cost V 7 bases and J 2 bases, with 14 bases left between them. This CDR3 contains 14 residues. In the authors' workflow: The assay estimated nucleated cells by amplifying reference gene primers. The table came from immunoSEQ multiplex PCR; TCRdb's copy has only in-frame clones and leaves some out. The V and J calls and the clone size are those of that table, but D and trimming were determined from the DNA. The table shows under 100,000 clones, with approximately 90% occurring only once. This TCR was recovered from a man aged 45-65 years with active COVID-19. The genes are TRBV28 and TRBJ1-2; D not certain. The sequencing sample was made of peripheral blood. The DNA of the CDR3 is TGTGCCAGCACACTTACGGGAGGGAACTATGGCTACACCTTC. Translating it yields CASTLTGGNYGYTF.